These 29 T cell receptor beta chains share one sample of origin, sequenced in a study of OX40 agonist ivuxolimab in advanced cancers. The data were produced by immunoSEQ multiplex PCR, yet TCRdb's version contains in-frame clones alone and is incomplete. The sample contains tens of thousands of clones, roughly 80% of which appear only once. The sequencing here drew on CD4+ or CD8+ T cells sorted from blood, taken in a trial of the OX40 agonist ivuxolimab. The receptors stem from an adult with an advanced solid tumor such as melanoma, head and neck, liver or kidney cancer.

The chain carries TRBV14 and TRBJ2-2, with 7 bases identical to TRBD1. Germline loops: CDR1 SGHDN, CDR2 FVKESK. V shed 4 bases and J 4 bases; nucleotides not matched to a gene: 3. The CDR3 has 14 residues. The CDR3: CASSLNRGTGELFF. The DNA of the CDR3 is TGTGCCAGCAGCCTGAACAGGGGCACCGGGGAGCTGTTTTTT.

The rearrangement uses TRBV6-1 and TRBJ2-3; D remains ambiguous. The V end was cut by 0 bases, the J end by 0 bases, with 7 bases between. The CDR3 totals 15 residues. From germline, CDR1 is MNHNS and CDR2 SASEGT. As DNA, the CDR3 is TGTGCCAGCAGTGAAGCAGACATAAGCACAGATACGCAGTATTTT. Translation gives CASSEADISTDTQYF.

The CDR3 reads CASSPGGGVQETQYF. Written as DNA, the CDR3 is TGCGCCAGCAGCCCAGGCGGGGGAGTCCAGGAGACCCAGTACTTC. This chain joins TRBV4-1 and TRBJ2-5; 7 positions match TRBD2. The V gene end was trimmed by 4 bases and the J gene end by 5 bases; junction bases not matched to a gene: 10. Per the germline V gene, CDR1 is MGHRA and CDR2 is YSYEKL. This CDR3 spans 15 amino acids.

This clone was counted only a few times. The chain uses TRBV5-1 and TRBJ2-3; 10 bases are a match to TRBD2. V shed 4 bases and J 4 bases; nucleotides not matched to a gene: 6. CDR1 and CDR2 from the germline V gene are SGHRS and YFSETQ. The CDR3 spans 15 residues. This CDR3 reads CASSTQRGGPDTQYF. The CDR3 nucleotides are TGCGCCAGCAGCACCCAGCGGGGGGGCCCAGATACGCAGTATTTT.

This chain connects TRBV28 to TRBJ1-3, with 8 nucleotides matching TRBD1. Germline lookup yields CDR1 MDHEN and CDR2 SYDVKM. This CDR3 has 17 residues. After removal of 2 bases from V and 1 base from J, the junction contained 7 bases not matched to a gene. The CDR3 region is CASSLMTGEVSGNTIYF. CDR3 sequence (DNA): TGTGCCAGCAGTTTAATGACAGGGGAGGTATCTGGAAACACCATATATTTT.

The V and J genes are TRBV4-3 and TRBJ2-3, with 13 bases that match TRBD2. From germline, CDR1 is LGHNA and CDR2 YSLEER. The junction had 6 bases not matched to a gene; V was cut back by 5 bases and J by 4 bases. The CDR3 is 16 amino acids. In nucleotides, the CDR3 is TGCGCCAGCAGCATCCGGACTAGCGGGAGTGCAGATACGCAGTATTTT. It is translated as CASSIRTSGSADTQYF.

This chain joins TRBV27 and TRBJ1-2; D is unresolved. CDR3 length equals 15 residues. CDR1 is MNHEY and CDR2 is SMNVEV in the germline V gene (reference sequence). Trimming removed 2 bases at V and 8 bases at J, with 18 bases between. CDR3 residues: CASSLSQSGRVGYTF. The CDR3 DNA is TGTGCCAGCAGTTTAAGCCAGTCGGGAAGGGTAGGCTACACCTTC.

This clone was seen more than once but under ten times. The chain employs TRBV19 and TRBJ1-3; D might be TRBD1 (6 bases). Germline V gives CDR1 LNHDA, CDR2 SQIVND (reference sequence). Trimming cost V 8 bases and J 4 bases, with 15 bases left between them. This CDR3 is 14 amino acids long. The CDR3 protein is CASGQPLSGNTIYF. Written as DNA, the CDR3 is TGTGCCAGTGGACAGCCCCTTTCGGGAAACACCATATATTTT.

Concerning this clone: Within the sample, other DNA sequences also encode this same CDR3. The V gene is TRBV7-3, the J gene TRBJ2-5, with TRBD2 as a possible D gene (6 bases). Germline loops: CDR1 SGHTA, CDR2 FQGTGA. The V gene lost 0 bases and the J gene lost 1 base, with 6 bases spanning the gap. The CDR3 is made up of 14 amino acids. The CDR3 DNA reads TGTGCCAGCAGCTTAACGGGGGGCCAAGAGACCCAGTACTTC. Its translation: CASSLTGGQETQYF.

V and J are TRBV7-9 and TRBJ1-1; no definite D call. The V gene lost 0 bases and the J gene lost 7 bases, with 12 bases spanning the gap. Germline V gene lookup returns CDR1 SEHNR and CDR2 FQNEAQ (reference sequence). The CDR3 length is 14 residues. The CDR3 loop is CASSLASAVDEAFF. The CDR3 DNA reads as TGTGCCAGCAGCTTAGCGAGTGCCGTTGATGAAGCTTTCTTT.

The chain recombines TRBV30 with TRBJ1-4, with D unresolved. Deletions cut 0 bases from V and 8 bases from J, with 4 bases between. The CDR3 has 11 amino acids. Germline lookup yields CDR1 GTSNPN and CDR2 SVGIG (reference sequence). The CDR3, as DNA: TGTGCCTGGAGTGTACGAGAAAAACTGTTTTTT. Translated: CAWSVREKLFF.

The J gene is TRBJ2-1, the V gene TRBV9; 7 nucleotides match TRBD1. Looked up from germline, CDR1 is SGDLS and CDR2 is YYNGEE. The CDR3 runs 15 residues. V lost 0 bases and J lost 7; bases outside the gene matches: 7. The CDR3 spells CASSVGPGTENEQFF. In DNA form, the CDR3 reads TGTGCCAGCAGCGTAGGACCCGGGACAGAGAATGAGCAGTTCTTC.

The chain recombines TRBV19 with TRBJ2-5, with D possibly being TRBD2 (6 bases). The CDR3 is made up of 15 amino acids. CDR1 is LNHDA and CDR2 is SQIVND in the germline V gene (reference sequence). The V end lost 1 base, the J end lost 4 bases, and 13 bases lay between the germline ends. CDR3 DNA: TGTGCCAGTAGTATAGGACTAGTTAATTCAGAGACCCAGTACTTC. As protein: CASSIGLVNSETQYF.

This rearrangement joins TRBV28 to TRBJ2-7; no reliable D call. Germline V lookup: CDR1 MDHEN, CDR2 SYDVKM. V was cut by 6 bases and J by 9 bases, with 15 bases left in between. The length of the CDR3 is 12 residues. CDR3 protein: CASSPGVDGQYF. The CDR3 DNA sequence: TGTGCCAGCAGCCCTGGGGTGGACGGGCAGTACTTC. Filled out from reference TRBV28 and TRBJ2-7, the complete variable domain reads DVKVTQSSRYLVKRTGEKVFLECVQDMDHENMFWYRQDPGLGLRLIYFSYDVKMKEKGDIPEGYSVSREKKERFSLILESASTNQTSMYLCASSPGVDGQYFGPGTRLTVT.

As regards this clone: At one end the junction does not follow the germline gene, possibly because of a read error. The gene calls are TRBV19 and TRBJ2-3; TRBD2 agrees at 16 bases. Germline assignment: CDR1 LNHDA and CDR2 SQIVND (reference sequence). CDR3 size: 18 residues. CDR3 sequence reads: CAGSETGTSGRESDTQYF. In nucleotides, the CDR3 is TGTGCCGGTAGTGAGACCGGGACTAGCGGGAGGGAGTCCGATACGCAGTATTTT.

V is TRBV7-2 and J is TRBJ2-2, with D maybe TRBD1 (5 bases). From germline, CDR1 is SGHTA and CDR2 FQGNSA. The length of the CDR3 is 14 residues. Trimming removed 7 bases at V and 4 bases at J, with 13 bases between. The CDR3 loop is CASTLRGTTGELFF. CDR3 DNA sequence: TGTGCCAGCACTCTTAGGGGAACCACCGGGGAGCTGTTTTTT.

The V gene is TRBV10-3, the J gene TRBJ2-1; 16 bases are a match to TRBD2. This CDR3 comprises 19 residues. The germline V gene has CDR1 ENHRY and CDR2 SYGVKD. Trimming cost V 7 bases and J 2 bases; bases outside gene matches: 11. The CDR3 spells CAITPTGTSGGAAYNEQFF. The CDR3 DNA reads TGTGCCATCACCCCTACCGGGACTAGCGGGGGGGCCGCCTACAATGAGCAGTTCTTC.

The rearrangement uses TRBV7-2 and TRBJ2-5; D is perhaps TRBD1 (5 bases). This CDR3 is 14 amino acids long. The germline V gene encodes CDR1 SGHTA and CDR2 FQGNSA. The V end lost 7 bases, the J end lost 1 base, and 13 bases lay between the germline ends. CDR3 DNA sequence: TGTGCCAGCATAGGGCAGGGCACCCAAGAGACCCAGTACTTC. This translates into CASIGQGTQETQYF.

The chain employs TRBV5-4 and TRBJ1-5; TRBD1 is a possible D gene (6 bases). CDR1 and CDR2 from the germline V gene are SGHNT and YYREEE (reference sequence). V was shortened by 4 bases and J by 5 bases, with 19 bases between the two germline ends. This CDR3 is 16 amino acids long. The CDR3 region is CASSRGGGMLDQPQHF. CDR3 DNA sequence: TGTGCCAGCAGCCGGGGAGGGGGGATGCTTGATCAGCCCCAGCATTTT.

The V and J genes are TRBV7-3 and TRBJ1-1; TRBD1 is a possible D gene (6 bases). V dropped 1 base and J dropped 10 bases, with 16 bases sitting between them. The germline CDR1 and CDR2 sequences are SGHTA and FQGTGA. This CDR3 is built from 14 residues. The CDR3 nucleotides are TGTGCCAGCAGCTTAATAGGGGGGACCAACGGAGCTTTCTTT. Its protein is CASSLIGGTNGAFF. Based on the CDR3 plus reference TRBV7-3 and TRBJ1-1, the full variable domain is GAGVSQTPSNKVTEKGKYVELRCDPISGHTALYWYRQSLGQGPEFLIYFQGTGAADDSGLPNDRFFAVRPEGSVSTLKIQRTERGDSAVYLCASSLIGGTNGAFFGQGTRLTVV.

This clone was observed a handful of times. This chain joins TRBV19 and TRBJ2-7, with 10 positions matching TRBD2. Unmatched junction bases numbered 7, after V lost 6 bases and J lost 2 bases. The CDR3 spans 15 residues. Germline V CDR1 and CDR2: LNHDA, SQIVND (reference sequence). For the CDR3, the DNA is TGTGCCAGTAGGCCTACTAGCGGGGCCGCCTACGAGCAGTACTTC. Translating gives CASRPTSGAAYEQYF.

V and J are TRBV7-9 and TRBJ2-7, with 7 bases matching TRBD2. V was pared by 4 bases and J by 0 bases, with 6 bases of the junction left unmatched. The CDR3 loop spans 15 amino acids. Per the germline V gene, CDR1 is SEHNR and CDR2 is FQNEAQ (reference sequence). The CDR3 loop reads CASSSGTNPSYEQYF. The CDR3 DNA follows: TGTGCCAGCAGCTCAGGGACTAACCCCTCCTACGAGCAGTACTTC.

The genes are TRBV6-1 and TRBJ1-2; D gene ambiguous. V shed 0 bases and J shed 4 bases, with 12 bases lying between them. CDR3 length equals 15 residues. The germline CDR1 and CDR2 sequences are MNHNS and SASEGT. The CDR3 bases are TGTGCCAGCAGTGAAGCCCCCGGATCTACCTATGGCTACACCTTC. As protein: CASSEAPGSTYGYTF.

This clone was found a few times. The chain is built from TRBV4-1 and TRBJ1-4; D not resolved. Germline CDR1 MGHRA, CDR2 YSYEKL. V lost 0 bases to trimming and J lost 0 bases, with 5 bases between them. This CDR3 contains 15 residues. The chain's CDR3 is CASSQDGATNEKLFF. In nucleotides, the CDR3 is TGCGCCAGCAGCCAAGATGGGGCAACTAATGAAAAACTGTTTTTT.

This clone was counted a single time. The chain has TRBV27 and TRBJ1-1; no clear D. Germline V gene lookup returns CDR1 MNHEY and CDR2 SMNVEV (reference sequence). V dropped 0 bases and J dropped 4 bases, with 12 bases sitting between them. The CDR3 totals 15 residues. This CDR3 is CASSLSWPGGTEAFF. The CDR3 nucleotides are TGTGCCAGCAGTTTATCGTGGCCGGGAGGCACTGAAGCTTTCTTT.

This clone was observed once. This chain joins TRBV19 and TRBJ2-7; 8 positions match TRBD1. With 2 bases clipped from V and 5 bases from J, the junction kept 11 bases outside the gene matches. The CDR3 loop spans 16 amino acids. Per the germline V gene, CDR1 is LNHDA and CDR2 is SQIVND (reference sequence). As DNA, the CDR3 is TGTGCCAGTAGTATATTGCCGGGCAGGGGGCGGCACGAGCAGTACTTC. Its protein product is CASSILPGRGRHEQYF.

This chain uses TRBV11-2 with TRBJ2-5; TRBD2 agrees at 8 bases. The CDR3 consists of 14 residues. Germline V lookup: CDR1 SGHAT, CDR2 FQNNGV. Trimming at V came to 1 base and at J to 2 bases, leaving 0 bases not matched to a gene. In DNA, the CDR3 is TGTGCCAGCAGCTTAGCGGGGGGGCAAGAGACCCAGTACTTC. Residues: CASSLAGGQETQYF.

The chain is built from TRBV27 and TRBJ2-2; TRBD1 matches 11 bases. The CDR3 contains 16 residues. V gave up 5 bases and J gave up 5 bases; unmatched junction bases: 7. Per the germline V gene, CDR1 is MNHEY and CDR2 is SMNVEV (reference sequence). This chain's CDR3 is CASSPRDRGETGELFF. The CDR3 nucleotides read TGTGCCAGCAGTCCTCGGGACAGGGGGGAAACCGGGGAGCTGTTTTTT.

The gene calls are TRBV12-5 and TRBJ1-6; maybe TRBD1 (5 bases). V was clipped by 2 bases and J by 7 bases, with 12 bases between them. This CDR3 comprises 15 residues. The germline CDR1 and CDR2 sequences are LGHNT and FRNRAP. Written as DNA, the CDR3 is TGTGCTAGTGGTTTGTGGCAGGGCGGGAATTCACCCCTCCACTTT. Encoded protein: CASGLWQGGNSPLHF.